This T cell receptor beta chain is from a study of T-cell memory formation after mild COVID-19. The TCR alpha and TCR beta cDNA libraries, bearing sample barcodes and UMIs, were generated by 5'RACE using constant-segment primers. MiXCR, run by TCRdb on the 5' RACE reads, gives a single entry per CDR3 protein. The top ten clones hold 9% to 15% of a sample with around 440,000 distinct CDR3 sequences, approximately 18% of them seen once. This clonotype was detected many times. The antigen is unknown. V shed 4 bases, J shed 6 bases, and the junction held 14 bases outside the gene matches. Germline V gives CDR1 SGHAT, CDR2 FQNNGV. CDR3 size: 18 residues. Study-wide points: Later expanders leaned CD4+, whereas clones that contracted between day 15 and 85 were balanced CD4/CD8. Mainly CM and EM harbored the contracting CD4+ clones; mainly EMRA harbored the CD8+ ones.

J is TRBJ2-2 and V is TRBV11-2, with TRBD2 matching over 10 bases. Sequencing was carried out using PBMCs or a T cell subset sorted from them (not recorded which). The sequence came from an adult woman who had mild COVID-19 (a few samples of this study predate the infection). Cell type and time point are not known. The CDR3 coding sequence is TGTGCCAGCAGCTCCCAAAGAGAAAGCGGGAGGGCATCCGGGGAGCTGTTTTTT. Encoded protein: CASSSQRESGRASGELFF.